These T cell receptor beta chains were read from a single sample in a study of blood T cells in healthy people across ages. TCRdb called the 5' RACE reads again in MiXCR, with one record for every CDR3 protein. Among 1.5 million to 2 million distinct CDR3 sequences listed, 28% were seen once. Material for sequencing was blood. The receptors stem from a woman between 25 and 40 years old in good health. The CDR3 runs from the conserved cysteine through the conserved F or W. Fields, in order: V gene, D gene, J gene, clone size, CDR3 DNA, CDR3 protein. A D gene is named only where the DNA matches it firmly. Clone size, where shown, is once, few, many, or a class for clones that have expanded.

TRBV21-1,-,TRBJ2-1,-,TGTGCAGCAGCAAAGTATGAGGGGGAAGAGAACAATGAGCAGTTCTTC,CAAAKYEGEENNEQFF
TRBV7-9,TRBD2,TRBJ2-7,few,TGTGCCAGCAGCTTAACTAGCGGGAGCGCCGAGCAGTACTTC,CASSLTSGSAEQYF
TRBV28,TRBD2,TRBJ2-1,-,TGTGCCAGCAGTTTATCCCCAGCGGGGATCTATGTTGGGCAGTTCTTC,CASSLSPAGIYVGQFF
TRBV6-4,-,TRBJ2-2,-,TGTGTCAGCAGTGGTACAGACACCGGGGAGCTGTTTTTT,CVSSGTDTGELFF
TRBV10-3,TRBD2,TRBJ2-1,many,TGTGCCACGGGACTAGCGGGGCATAATGAGCAGTTCTTC,CATGLAGHNEQFF
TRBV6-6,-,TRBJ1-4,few,TGTGCCAGCGGCCTGTGGGGGGGTAATGAAAAACTGTTTTTT,CASGLWGGNEKLFF
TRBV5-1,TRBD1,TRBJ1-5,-,TGCGCCAGCAGCATCGGGACAGGGGAGAAGCCCCAGCATTTT,CASSIGTGEKPQHF
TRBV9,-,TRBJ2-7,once,TGTGCCAGCAGCGTAGACGGGCCGCCTTACGAGCAGTGCTTC,CASSVDGPPYEQCF
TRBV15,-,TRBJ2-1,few,TGTGCCACCAGCAGAGATGTCGATGAGCAGTTCTTC,CATSRDVDEQFF
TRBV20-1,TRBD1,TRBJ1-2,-,TGCAGTGCTAGAGATTTGGGCGGACAGGGGGTACATGGCTACACCTTC,CSARDLGGQGVHGYTF
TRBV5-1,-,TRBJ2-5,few,TGCGCCAGCAGCTCAGCCCTAGTCCCCCAAGAGACCCAGTACTTC,CASSSALVPQETQYF
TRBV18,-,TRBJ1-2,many,TGTGCCAGCTCACCAGGGACAAACTATGGCTACACCTTC,CASSPGTNYGYTF
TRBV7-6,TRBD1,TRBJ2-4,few,TGTGCCAGCAGCTCGGCTGGACAGGGGGACATTCAGTACTTC,CASSSAGQGDIQYF
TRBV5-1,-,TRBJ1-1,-,TGCGCCAGCAGCTCCGGAGGGTCGGGAACTGAAGCTTTCTTT,CASSSGGSGTEAFF
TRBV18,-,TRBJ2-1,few,TGTGCCAGCGCACCGGACAGTTACAATGAGCAGTTCTTC,CASAPDSYNEQFF
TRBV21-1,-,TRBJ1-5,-,TGTGCCAGCATAGGAAGAGGGGACAGGGTTTATCAGCCCCAGCATTTT,CASIGRGDRVYQPQHF
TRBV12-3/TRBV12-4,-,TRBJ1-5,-,TGTGCCAGCAGCTTAGGACGGAGTAGCAATCAGCCCCAGCATTTT,CASSLGRSSNQPQHF
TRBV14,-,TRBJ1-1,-,TGTGCCAGCAGCCAAGGAAGGAGTACAAGTGAAGCTTTCTTT,CASSQGRSTSEAFF
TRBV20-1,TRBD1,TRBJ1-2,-,TGCAGTGCTAGAGCAGGACAGGGGGCAGGTGGCTACACCTTC,CSARAGQGAGGYTF
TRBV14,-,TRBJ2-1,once,TGTGCCAGCAGCCAAGATGAAGTACACAATAGATTTGGGCAGTTCTTC,CASSQDEVHNRFGQFF
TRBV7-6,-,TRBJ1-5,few,TGTGCCAGCAGCCAACAGGCTGAAAATCAGCCCCAGCATTTT,CASSQQAENQPQHF
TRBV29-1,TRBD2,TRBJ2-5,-,TGCATCGTTTCCGGGAGGGCCTCAAGGGGAGAGACCCAGTACTTC,CIVSGRASRGETQYF
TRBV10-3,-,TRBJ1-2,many,TGTGCCATCAGTGAGCAGACGGCACACTATGGCTACACCTTC,CAISEQTAHYGYTF
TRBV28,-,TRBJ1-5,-,TGTGCCAGCAGGAGACGGGCAGGGTTTACCCGAAGTCTATATAGCAATCAGCCCCAGCATTTT,CASRRRAGFTRSLYSNQPQHF
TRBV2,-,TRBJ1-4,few,TGTGCCAGCAGTCAGTTTATGACCAGAGCAACTAATGAAAAACTGTTTTTT,CASSQFMTRATNEKLFF
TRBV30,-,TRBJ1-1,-,TGTGCCTGGAGTGTACCCTCTGAAGCTTTCTTT,CAWSVPSEAFF
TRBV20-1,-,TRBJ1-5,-,TGCAGTGCTAGGGCGGCACAGGGAGGCCGAAATCAGCCCCAGCATTTT,CSARAAQGGRNQPQHF
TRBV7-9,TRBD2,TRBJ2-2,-,TGTGCCAGCAGCGGACTAGCGGAATCCACCGGGGAGCTGTTTTTT,CASSGLAESTGELFF
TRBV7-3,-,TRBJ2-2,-,TGTGCCAGCAGCTTAACAGGGAGGGGGGCCACGAACACCGGGGAGCTGTTTTTT,CASSLTGRGATNTGELFF
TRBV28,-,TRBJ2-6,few,TGTGCCAGCAGTTGGGGGAACTCTGGGGCCAACGTCCTGACTTTC,CASSWGNSGANVLTF
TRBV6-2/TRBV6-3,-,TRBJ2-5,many,TGTGCCAGCAGTTTAACAAGGCGGCAAGAGACCCAGTACTTC,CASSLTRRQETQYF